The 27 T cell receptor beta chains below were found in one sample sequenced in a study of blood T cells in healthy people across ages (dated by TCRdb to 2013 to 2016). Library prep was done by 5' RACE. Sequencer: Illumina HiSeq 2500. The second PCR ran for roughly 7 to 11 cycles and used a J-beta primer mix along with a sample-barcoded 5' primer. TCRdb reran the public reads through fastp at Q25 and MiXCR, keeping productive beta chains. Merged by CDR3 protein, the rows form single entries marked with the most common genes and DNA. The sample has roughly 1.5 million distinct CDR3 sequences on record, 42% of them singletons. The ten largest clones add up to under 5% of the sample. The source material was blood. The receptors were sampled from a woman younger than 35 in good health.

Only a few counts were recorded for this clonotype. The gene calls are TRBV4-3 and TRBJ2-7, with a possible D match to TRBD2 (5 bases). V lost 3 bases, J lost 5 bases, and 14 bases lay in between. Germline V gene data show CDR1 as LGHNA and CDR2 as YSLEER. This CDR3 spans 14 amino acids. CDR3 nucleotide sequence: TGCGCCAGCAGCCAGGCAACTAGTCTGAACGAGCAGTACTTC. Amino acids: CASSQATSLNEQYF.

The chain recombines TRBV3-1 with TRBJ2-3, with 9 nucleotides matching TRBD2. CDR3 length: 14 amino acids. V was clipped by 5 bases and J by 7 bases; unmatched bases: 7. CDR1 and CDR2 from the germline V gene are LGHDT and YNNKEL (reference sequence). CDR3 amino acids: CASSFSGSQNTQYF. The CDR3 nucleotides are TGTGCCAGCAGCTTTAGCGGGAGCCAGAATACGCAGTATTTT.

A remark on this clonotype: One junction end disagrees with the germline gene, perhaps due to a read error. V gene TRBV7-2 combines with J gene TRBJ1-4, with D unclear. The CDR3 consists of 14 residues. CDR1 SGHTA and CDR2 FQGNSA come from the germline V gene. The DNA for the CDR3 is TGTGCCAGCAGCTTAGCGAGGTCTAATGAAAAACCGTTTTTT. Translated: CASSLARSNEKPFF. Looking up the rest from reference TRBV7-2 and TRBJ1-4 gives the full variable domain: GAGVSQSPSNKVTEKGKDVELRCDPISGHTALYWYRQSLGQGLEFLIYFQGNSAPDKSGLPSDRFSAERTGGSVSTLTIQRTQQEDSAVYLCASSLARSNEKPFFGSGTQLSVL.

This rearrangement joins TRBV20-1 to TRBJ2-3, with D hard to call. The CDR3 loop spans 14 amino acids. Germline V gene data show CDR1 as DFQATT and CDR2 as SNEGSKA (reference sequence). Trimming took 6 bases from V and 3 from J, leaving 16 bases between them. The CDR3 protein is CSARRAPGTDTQYF. The CDR3 DNA is TGCAGTGCCCGAAGGGCACCTGGGACAGATACGCAGTATTTT.

The CDR3, as DNA: TGTGCCAGCAGCTCCCTAGAAAGGGGCACCTACGAGCAGTACTTC. It codes for CASSSLERGTYEQYF. This chain links TRBV7-3 with TRBJ2-4; tentative D call: TRBD1 (5 bases). The J call is uncertain, as TRBJ2-7 better fits the DNA end. CDR1 and CDR2 from the germline V gene are SGHTA and FQGTGA. The CDR3 contains 15 residues.

The CDR3 reads CASSSLSGTSGRTGAYNEQFF. The CDR3 nucleotides read TGCGCCAGCAGCTCACTGTCCGGGACTAGCGGGAGGACCGGGGCCTACAATGAGCAGTTCTTC. The chain links TRBV5-1 to TRBJ2-1; 15 nucleotides line up with TRBD2. Germline values: CDR1 SGHRS, CDR2 YFSETQ. After removal of 3 bases from V and 2 bases from J, the junction contained 15 bases not matched to a gene. The CDR3 is 21 amino acids. The entire variable domain, with the rest obtained from reference TRBV5-1 and TRBJ2-1, is as follows: KAGVTQTPRYLIKTRGQQVTLSCSPISGHRSVSWYQQTPGQGLQFLFEYFSETQRNKGNFPGRFSGRQFSNSRSEMNVSTLELGDSALYLCASSSLSGTSGRTGAYNEQFFGPGTRLTVL.

About this clonotype: At one of its ends the junction is not consistent with the germline gene, which may arise from a read error. The chain carries TRBV7-3 and TRBJ2-3, with no clear D. This CDR3 is built from 15 residues. The germline V gene has CDR1 SGHTA and CDR2 FQGTGA. CDR3 sequence (DNA): TGTGTCAGCAGCCCAGGCGGCTTTAGCACAGATACGCAGTATTTT. Amino acid sequence: CVSSPGGFSTDTQYF.

The chain uses TRBV5-6 and TRBJ2-5, with D perhaps assigned TRBD1 or TRBD2 (5 bases each). Deletions cut 1 base from V and 13 bases from J, with 17 bases between. Per germline, CDR1 SGHDT and CDR2 YYEEEE. The CDR3 has 13 residues. In nucleotides, the CDR3 is TGTGCCAGCAGCTTGTCATTGGGGGTTTTTTGGTACTTC. Amino acid sequence: CASSLSLGVFWYF.

In this sample, this clonotype turned up a few times. The genes are TRBV12-3 or TRBV12-4 and TRBJ2-5; 10 bases match TRBD2. With 6 bases clipped from V and 4 bases from J, the junction kept 8 bases outside the gene matches. The CDR3 runs to 15 residues. The CDR3 sequence is CASRGSRTSGETQYF. The CDR3 coding sequence is TGTGCCAGCAGGGGCTCAAGGACTAGCGGAGAGACCCAGTACTTC.

This clonotype was counted many times. This chain uses TRBV7-9 with TRBJ2-1; 12 nucleotides align to TRBD1. Germline values: CDR1 SEHNR, CDR2 FQNEAQ (reference sequence). The CDR3 has 16 amino acids. V lost 5 bases to trimming and J lost 7 bases; unmatched junction nucleotides: 9. The CDR3, as DNA: TGTGCCAGCAGCCCCCCTGGGACAGGGGGCCGTAATGAGCAGTTCTTC. This gives the protein CASSPPGTGGRNEQFF.

The chain couples TRBV28 to TRBJ1-4, with a possible D match to TRBD1 (5 bases). The CDR3 sequence is 16 residues long. V lost 2 bases and J lost 0, with 10 bases in between. Germline V gene lookup returns CDR1 MDHEN and CDR2 SYDVKM. CDR3 in DNA: TGTGCCAGCAGTTTAAGGGGCAAGGCAACTAATGAAAAACTGTTTTTT. As protein: CASSLRGKATNEKLFF.

The rearrangement uses TRBV28 and TRBJ1-2; tentatively, D is TRBD1 (5 bases). This CDR3 contains 15 residues. V dropped 3 bases and J dropped 3 bases, with 14 bases sitting between them. Looked up from germline, CDR1 is MDHEN and CDR2 is SYDVKM. The DNA of the CDR3 is TGTGCCAGCAGTTTTATTCGGGGCGCCTACTATGGCTACACCTTC. Translating it yields CASSFIRGAYYGYTF.

This chain connects TRBV4-2 to TRBJ2-3; a possible D gene is TRBD2 (5 bases). Trimming took off 1 base at V and 5 bases at J, with 16 bases between the two ends. The germline V gene has CDR1 LGHNA and CDR2 YNFKEQ. The CDR3 extends over 16 amino acids. This chain's CDR3 is CASSQGRSGPQDTQYF. The CDR3 coding sequence is TGTGCCAGCAGCCAAGGGAGGAGCGGTCCCCAAGATACGCAGTATTTT.

This clonotype was recorded once. The CDR3 DNA sequence: TGTGCCAGCAGCCAAGACCGGGGTGCCGGTGGCTACACCTTC. It specifies CASSQDRGAGGYTF. The chain has TRBV4-2 and TRBJ1-2; no firm D call. Germline CDR1 LGHNA, CDR2 YNFKEQ. The germline V and J ends were trimmed by 0 bases and 7 bases, with 12 bases remaining between them. This CDR3 is 14 amino acids long.

The chain employs TRBV20-1 and TRBJ1-1; D gene ambiguous. With 3 bases removed from V and 1 base from J, the gap between germline ends came to 15 bases. CDR1 and CDR2 from the germline V gene are DFQATT and SNEGSKA (reference sequence). This CDR3 spans 15 amino acids. The CDR3 nucleotides read TGCAGTGCTAGGGTGGCGGCCCTGGGGAACACTGAAGCTTTCTTT. It codes for CSARVAALGNTEAFF.

This clonotype was seen a handful of times. The rearrangement joins TRBV12-3 or TRBV12-4 to TRBJ1-2; D unresolved. The CDR3 has 15 residues. With 1 base removed from V and 4 bases from J, the gap between germline ends came to 13 bases. CDR3 sequence reads: CASSLGYSDLYGYTF. CDR3 bases: TGTGCCAGCAGTTTAGGGTATTCTGACCTCTATGGCTACACCTTC.

This clonotype was observed many times. The J gene is TRBJ2-1, the V gene TRBV11-1, with no clear D. V was shortened by 1 base and J by 9 bases, with 7 bases between the two germline ends. The germline V gene encodes CDR1 SGHAT and CDR2 FQDESV (reference sequence). This CDR3 is built from 12 residues. The CDR3 is CASSLVDGEQFF. CDR3 sequence (DNA): TGTGCCAGCAGCTTAGTTGATGGTGAGCAGTTCTTC.

The genes are TRBV13 and TRBJ1-2; D is ambiguous. Germline V gene sequence: CDR1 PRHDT, CDR2 FYEKMQ (reference sequence). The V end was cut by 0 bases, the J end by 2 bases, with 10 bases between. This CDR3 is built from 15 residues. CDR3 loop: CASSLGPMGNYGYTF. The CDR3 bases are TGTGCCAGCAGCTTAGGCCCCATGGGGAACTATGGCTACACCTTC.

This clonotype appeared many times. This chain links TRBV29-1 with TRBJ1-1; D is undetermined. The V gene's germline CDR1 is SQVTM and CDR2 ANQGSEA. This CDR3 contains 12 residues. V dropped 3 bases and J dropped 1 base, with 6 bases sitting between them. For the CDR3, the DNA is TGCAGCGTTGATGAAGGGAACACTGAAGCTTTCTTT. This translates into CSVDEGNTEAFF. Drawing the rest from reference TRBV29-1 and TRBJ1-1, the complete variable domain is SAVISQKPSRDICQRGTSLTIQCQVDSQVTMMFWYRQQPGQSLTLIATANQGSEATYESGFVIDKFPISRPNLTFSTLTVSNMSPEDSSIYLCSVDEGNTEAFFGQGTRLTVV.

A remark on this clonotype: At one end, the junction sequence differs from germline, possibly due to a read error. For the CDR3, the DNA is TGTGCCAGCAGCCTAGCCGAGGGACACCACTATGGCTACACCTTC. Translation: CASSLAEGHHYGYTF. The rearrangement joins TRBV7-9 to TRBJ1-2, with a tentative D call TRBD1 (6 bases). The CDR3 is 15 residues long. Germline V gene data show CDR1 as SEHNR and CDR2 as FQNEAQ (reference sequence).

This clonotype was counted only a few times. The rearrangement joins TRBV20-1 to TRBJ2-3; 12 bases align to TRBD2. V shed 0 bases, J shed 4 bases, and the junction held 5 bases outside the gene matches. This CDR3 spans 16 amino acids. Germline V lookup: CDR1 DFQATT, CDR2 SNEGSKA (reference sequence). In nucleotides, the CDR3 is TGCAGTGCTAGAGATCCGACTAGCGGGAGTCCAGATACGCAGTATTTT. Its protein product is CSARDPTSGSPDTQYF.

Points on this clonotype: A clone one base away is much larger, so this may be a read error. The rearrangement links TRBV27 to TRBJ2-1; 7 nucleotides agree with TRBD2. CDR1 and CDR2 from the germline V gene are MNHEY and SMNVEV (reference sequence). This CDR3 comprises 13 residues. CDR3: CVSGTSSYNEQFF. Written as DNA, the CDR3 is TGTGTCAGCGGGACTTCGTCCTACAATGAGCAGTTCTTC.

The chain is built from TRBV20-1 and TRBJ2-5; a weak D match, TRBD1 (6 bases). Trimming stripped 0 bases from V and 1 base from J, with 9 bases between. The CDR3 spans 14 residues. Per germline, CDR1 DFQATT and CDR2 SNEGSKA (reference sequence). The CDR3 here is CSARDLGGQETQYF. The CDR3 DNA sequence: TGCAGTGCTAGAGATTTAGGGGGCCAAGAGACCCAGTACTTC.

The CDR3 region is CASSMGQGGPYNEQFF. CDR3 nucleotide sequence: TGCGCCAGCAGCATGGGACAGGGAGGTCCCTACAATGAGCAGTTCTTC. V is TRBV5-1 and J is TRBJ2-1; the match to TRBD1 covers 9 bases. This CDR3 has 16 amino acids. Germline CDR1 SGHRS, CDR2 YFSETQ. Unmatched junction bases numbered 7, after V lost 4 bases and J lost 2 bases.

This clonotype has only a few counts. The chain combines TRBV15 with TRBJ2-3, with TRBD2 identical over 7 bases. The CDR3 has 17 amino acids. V lost 0 bases, J lost 6 bases, and 12 bases stayed unmatched. Germline V lookup: CDR1 LNHNV, CDR2 YYDKDF (reference sequence). The CDR3 DNA follows: TGTGCCACCAGCAGAGAGAGCGGGACTTGGGATGCGGATACGCAGTATTTT. Encoded protein: CATSRESGTWDADTQYF.

The table lists this clonotype with a few counts. This CDR3 reads CASSQYWTGLSYEQYF. The DNA of the CDR3 is TGCGCCAGCAGCCAATACTGGACAGGCCTCTCCTACGAGCAGTACTTC. This chain uses TRBV4-1 with TRBJ2-7; 7 positions agree with TRBD1. Germline assignment: CDR1 MGHRA and CDR2 YSYEKL. The CDR3 sequence is 16 residues long. V trimming: 2 bases; J trimming: 0 bases; junction bases outside the gene matches: 7.

A remark on this clonotype: A read error may account for a junction end that differs from germline. The V gene is TRBV20-1, the J gene TRBJ2-7; 8 bases line up with TRBD1. The CDR3 runs to 14 residues. Germline CDR1 reads DFQATT; CDR2 reads SNEGSKA (reference sequence). The DNA of the CDR3 is TGCAGTTCTAGAGTGGGGACAGGCGCCTACGAGCAGTACTTC. As protein: CSSRVGTGAYEQYF.